These T cell receptor beta chains were read from a single sample in a study of shared clonotypes between healthy human individuals. The assay was immunoSEQ multiplex PCR, and TCRdb's table has in-frame clones only and misses some. The repertoire holds about 960,000 clones, more than 75% seen once, with 1.5% in the top ten. What was sequenced was memory CD4+ T cells sorted from blood. The receptors stem from a man aged 18 to 35 in good health. The CDR3 runs from the conserved cysteine through the conserved F or W.

CASSRRGSKGSPLHF | TRBV4-1 | 15
CASNLSGGGVYEQYF | TRBV28 | 15
CASSSSLAGVDTQYF | TRBV7-2 | 15
CASSLPQGAAYNEQFF | TRBV28 | 16
CASKLTHRPPYNEQFF | TRBV10-1 | 16
CASSRDSTGELFF | TRBV18 | 13
CASRDGTYEQYF | TRBV2 | 12
CASSLAGTGEDEQYF | TRBV11-2 | 15
CAISESNQGRYGYTF | TRBV10-3 | 15
CASSEQKNIQYF | TRBV6-1 | 12
CASSSGTGQFF | TRBV7-9 | 11